This paragraph covers one T cell receptor beta chain sequence. Participants' reported clinical history set cohort assignment. This entry comes from a study of blood T cell repertoires in COVID-19. This CDR3 contains 16 residues. The germline gives CDR1 SEHNR, CDR2 FQNEAQ (reference sequence). The V and J ends lost 5 bases and 4 bases, in that order; junction bases with no gene match: 13. Per the authors' pipeline: Amplifying reference gene primers gave estimates of nucleated cell counts. Data came from immunoSEQ multiplex PCR; TCRdb stores just in-frame clones and leaves some out. V, J and clone size derive from that table, while D and trimming were established from the DNA sequence. The table lists around 190,000 clones, 65% to 80% of them singletons, with 17% in the top ten.

Sequenced sample: PBMCs or T cells enriched from blood (not recorded which). The chain employs TRBV7-9 and TRBJ1-2, with 7 bases identical to TRBD1. This TCR was sampled from a woman between 50 and 59 years old with acute COVID-19. CDR3 in DNA: TGTGCCAGCAGCCAACAACCGGACAGGCCCGTCTATGGCTACACCTTC. It encodes CASSQQPDRPVYGYTF.